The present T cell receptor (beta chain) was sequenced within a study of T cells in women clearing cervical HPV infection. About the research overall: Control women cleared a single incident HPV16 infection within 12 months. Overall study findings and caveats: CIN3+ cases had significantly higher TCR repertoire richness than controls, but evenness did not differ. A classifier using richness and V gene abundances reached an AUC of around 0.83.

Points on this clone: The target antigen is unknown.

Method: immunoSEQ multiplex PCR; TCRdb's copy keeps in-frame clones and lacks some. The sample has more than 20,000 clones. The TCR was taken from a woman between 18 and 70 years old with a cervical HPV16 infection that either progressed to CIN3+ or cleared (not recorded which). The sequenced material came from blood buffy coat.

The CDR3 DNA, read in part, is TGTGCCAGCAGTGAATTCGGACACGATAGCAATCAGCCC. Translating it yields CASSEFGHDSNQP. The whole CDR3 region reads CASSEFGHDSNQPQHF. The chain is built from TRBV6-1 and TRBJ1-5, with TRBD1 as a possible D gene (5 bases). The read falls 3 residues short of the CDR3 end, and the missing part is taken from the germline J gene. In germline, CDR1 is MNHNS, CDR2 SASEGT. The CDR3 contains 16 residues. V dropped 2 bases and J dropped 0 bases, with 11 bases sitting between them.